Detailed here is one TCR beta chain. The entry originates in a study of T cell changes during pregnancy in multiple sclerosis. Produced via immunoSEQ multiplex PCR; TCRdb's table is partial and in-frame only. The table shows some 64,000 clones, with around 93% occurring only once. CDR1 MNHEY and CDR2 SMNVEV come from the germline V gene (reference sequence). With 2 bases clipped from V and 8 bases from J, the junction kept 3 bases outside the gene matches. The CDR3 extends over 14 amino acids. This chain links TRBV27 with TRBJ2-1, with TRBD2 identical over 10 bases. This TCR was sampled from a female donor with multiple sclerosis, enrolled in a pregnancy study. The sample consisted of peripheral blood, taken in the first trimester of pregnancy. Here the CDR3 reads CASSLLAGADEQFF. CDR3 nucleotides: TGTGCCAGCAGTTTACTAGCGGGGGCCGATGAGCAGTTCTTC.